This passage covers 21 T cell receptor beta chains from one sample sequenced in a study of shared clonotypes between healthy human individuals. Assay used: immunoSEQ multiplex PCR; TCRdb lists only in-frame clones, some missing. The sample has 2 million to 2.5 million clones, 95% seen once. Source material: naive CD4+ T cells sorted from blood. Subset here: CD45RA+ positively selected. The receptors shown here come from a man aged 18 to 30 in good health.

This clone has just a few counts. DNA for the CDR3: TGTGCCAGCTCACTTAGCTCTGAAGCTTTCTTT. It translates to CASSLSSEAFF. The chain recombines TRBV18 with TRBJ1-1, with D unresolved. V was shortened by 4 bases and J by 6 bases, with 6 bases between the two germline ends. CDR1 is KGHSH, CDR2 LQKENI, per germline. The CDR3 contains 11 residues.

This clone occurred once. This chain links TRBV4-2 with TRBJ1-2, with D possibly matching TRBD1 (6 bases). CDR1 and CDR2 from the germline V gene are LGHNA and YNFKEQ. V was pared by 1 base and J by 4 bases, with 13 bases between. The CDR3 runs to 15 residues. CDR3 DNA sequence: TGTGCCAGCAGCCAAGGGAAGCAGGGGTTCTATGGCTACACCTTC. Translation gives CASSQGKQGFYGYTF.

The chain's CDR3 is CASSDEGGAWNEKLFF. The DNA for the CDR3 is TGTGCCAGCAGCGACGAGGGGGGGGCATGGAATGAAAAACTGTTTTTT. The V call is TRBV2, the J call TRBJ1-4; D is perhaps TRBD1 (6 bases). This CDR3 spans 16 amino acids. Germline CDR1 reads SNHLY; CDR2 reads FYNNEI. V gave up 6 bases and J gave up 5 bases, with 19 bases separating them.

The CDR3 reads CASSQRTGGADTQYF. The CDR3 nucleotides are TGTGCCAGCAGCCAAAGGACAGGGGGTGCAGATACGCAGTATTTT. The rearrangement joins TRBV7-8 to TRBJ2-3, with 10 bases that match TRBD1. Germline-derived CDR1 and CDR2 are SGHVS and FQNEAQ. The CDR3 extends over 15 amino acids. The V segment lost 5 bases and the J segment 4 bases; nucleotides outside the gene matches: 6.

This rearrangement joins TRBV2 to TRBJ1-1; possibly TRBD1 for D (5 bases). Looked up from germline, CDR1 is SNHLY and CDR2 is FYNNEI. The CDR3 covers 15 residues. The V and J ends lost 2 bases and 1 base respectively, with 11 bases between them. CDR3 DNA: TGTGCCAGCAGTGAAACCGGGGGAGCGAACACTGAAGCTTTCTTT. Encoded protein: CASSETGGANTEAFF.

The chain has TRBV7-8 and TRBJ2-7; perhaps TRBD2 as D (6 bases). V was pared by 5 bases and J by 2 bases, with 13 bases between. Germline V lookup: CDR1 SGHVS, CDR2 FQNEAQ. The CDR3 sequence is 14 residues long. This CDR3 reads CASSRGDGPYEQYF. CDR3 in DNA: TGTGCCAGCAGCCGCGGGGACGGACCCTACGAGCAGTACTTC.

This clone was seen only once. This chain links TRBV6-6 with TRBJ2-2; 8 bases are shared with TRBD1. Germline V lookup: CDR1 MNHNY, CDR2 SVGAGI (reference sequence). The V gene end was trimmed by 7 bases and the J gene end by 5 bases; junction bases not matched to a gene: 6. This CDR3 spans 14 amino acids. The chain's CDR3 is CASTPDRDTGELFF. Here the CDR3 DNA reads TGTGCCAGCACCCCGGACAGGGATACCGGGGAGCTGTTTTTT.

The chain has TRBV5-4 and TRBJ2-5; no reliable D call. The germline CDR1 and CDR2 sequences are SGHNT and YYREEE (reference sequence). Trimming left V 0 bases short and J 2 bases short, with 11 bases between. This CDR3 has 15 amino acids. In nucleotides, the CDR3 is TGTGCCAGCAGCTTGGACCCGACCGGACAAGAGACCCAGTACTTC. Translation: CASSLDPTGQETQYF.

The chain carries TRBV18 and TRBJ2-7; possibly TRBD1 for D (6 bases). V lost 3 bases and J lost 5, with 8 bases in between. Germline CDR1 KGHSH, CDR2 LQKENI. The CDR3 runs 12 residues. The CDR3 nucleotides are TGTGCCAGCTCACCCTACAGGGACGAGCAGTACTTC. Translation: CASSPYRDEQYF.

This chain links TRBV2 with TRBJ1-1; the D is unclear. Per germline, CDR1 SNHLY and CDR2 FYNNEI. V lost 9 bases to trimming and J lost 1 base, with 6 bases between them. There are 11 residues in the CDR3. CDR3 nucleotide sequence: TGTGCCAGGTGGGCGAACACTGAAGCTTTCTTT. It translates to CARWANTEAFF.

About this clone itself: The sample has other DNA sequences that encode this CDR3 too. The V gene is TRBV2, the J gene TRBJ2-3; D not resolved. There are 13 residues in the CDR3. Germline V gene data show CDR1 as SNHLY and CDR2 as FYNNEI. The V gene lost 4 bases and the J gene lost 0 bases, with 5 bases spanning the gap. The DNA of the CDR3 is TGTGCCAGCAGTGTTCAGAGCACAGATACGCAGTATTTT. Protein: CASSVQSTDTQYF.

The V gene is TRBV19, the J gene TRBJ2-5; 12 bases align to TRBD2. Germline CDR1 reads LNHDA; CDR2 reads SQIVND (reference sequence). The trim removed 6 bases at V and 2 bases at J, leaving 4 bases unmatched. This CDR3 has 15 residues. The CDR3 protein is CASRRLAGDQETQYF. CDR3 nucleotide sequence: TGTGCCAGTAGGAGACTAGCGGGAGATCAAGAGACCCAGTACTTC.

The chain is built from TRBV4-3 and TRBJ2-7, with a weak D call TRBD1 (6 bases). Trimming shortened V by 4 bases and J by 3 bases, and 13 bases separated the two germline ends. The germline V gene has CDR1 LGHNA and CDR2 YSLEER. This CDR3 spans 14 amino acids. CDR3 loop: CASSPRQGFYEQYF. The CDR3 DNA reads TGCGCCAGCAGCCCTCGTCAGGGGTTCTACGAGCAGTACTTC.

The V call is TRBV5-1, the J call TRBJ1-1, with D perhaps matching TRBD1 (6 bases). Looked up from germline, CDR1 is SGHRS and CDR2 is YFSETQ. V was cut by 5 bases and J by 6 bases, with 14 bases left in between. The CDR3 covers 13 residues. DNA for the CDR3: TGCGCCAGCAGTTGGCAGGGGTGGTCTGAAGCTTTCTTT. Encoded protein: CASSWQGWSEAFF.

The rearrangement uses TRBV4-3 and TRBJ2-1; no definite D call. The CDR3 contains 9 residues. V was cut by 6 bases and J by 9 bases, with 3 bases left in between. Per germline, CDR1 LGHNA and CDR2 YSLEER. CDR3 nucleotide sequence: TGCGCCAGCAGGAGTGAGCAGTTCTTC. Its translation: CASRSEQFF.

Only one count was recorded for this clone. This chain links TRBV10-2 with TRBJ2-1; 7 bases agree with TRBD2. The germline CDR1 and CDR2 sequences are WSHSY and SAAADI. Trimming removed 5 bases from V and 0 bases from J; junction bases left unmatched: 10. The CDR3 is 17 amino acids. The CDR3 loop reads CASSPASGFPSYNEQFF. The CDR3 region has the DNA TGCGCCAGCAGTCCGGCTAGCGGATTCCCCTCCTACAATGAGCAGTTCTTC.

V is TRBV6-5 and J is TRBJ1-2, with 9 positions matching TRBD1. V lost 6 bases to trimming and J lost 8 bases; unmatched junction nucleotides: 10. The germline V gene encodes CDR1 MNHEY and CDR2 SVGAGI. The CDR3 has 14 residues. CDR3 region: CASSDNTGGQGYTF. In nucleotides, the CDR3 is TGTGCCAGCAGCGACAACACAGGGGGCCAAGGCTACACCTTC.

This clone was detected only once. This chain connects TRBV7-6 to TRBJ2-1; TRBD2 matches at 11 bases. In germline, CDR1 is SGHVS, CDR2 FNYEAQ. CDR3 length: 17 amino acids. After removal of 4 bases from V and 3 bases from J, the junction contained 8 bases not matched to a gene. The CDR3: CASSYETSGTIYNEQFF. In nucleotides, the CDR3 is TGTGCCAGCAGCTACGAGACTAGCGGGACTATCTACAATGAGCAGTTCTTC.

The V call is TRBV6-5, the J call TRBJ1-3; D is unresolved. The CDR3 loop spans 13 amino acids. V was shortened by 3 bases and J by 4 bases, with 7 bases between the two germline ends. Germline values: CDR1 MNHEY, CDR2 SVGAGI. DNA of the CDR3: TGTGCCAGCAGTTATATACAGGGAAACACCATATATTTT. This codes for CASSYIQGNTIYF.

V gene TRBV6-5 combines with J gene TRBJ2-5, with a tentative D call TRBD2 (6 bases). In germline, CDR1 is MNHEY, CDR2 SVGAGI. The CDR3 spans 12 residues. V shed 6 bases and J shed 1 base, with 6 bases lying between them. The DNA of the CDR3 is TGTGCCAGCAGGACTAGCCAAGAGACCCAGTACTTC. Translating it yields CASRTSQETQYF.

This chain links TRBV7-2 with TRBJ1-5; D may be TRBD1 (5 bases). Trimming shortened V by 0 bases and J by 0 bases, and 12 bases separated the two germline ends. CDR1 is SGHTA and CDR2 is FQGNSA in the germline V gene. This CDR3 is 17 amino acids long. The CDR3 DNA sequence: TGTGCCAGCAGCTTAGCGGAGGGGTCCTATAGCAATCAGCCCCAGCATTTT. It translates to CASSLAEGSYSNQPQHF.